This TCR beta chain was identified in a study of T-cell reconstitution after alpha-beta-depleted transplantation in children. Germline V gives CDR1 MNHNS, CDR2 SASEGT. The CDR3 is 13 amino acids. V gave up 10 bases and J gave up 1 base; unmatched junction bases: 5. In its sample, this clonotype was seen a few times. The authors prepared the TCRbeta library with unique molecular identifiers. MiXCR, run by TCRdb on the PCR reads, gives a single entry per CDR3 protein. This table has roughly 570,000 distinct CDR3 sequences, approximately 30% appearing once. This TCR derives from a boy younger than two with Wiskott-Aldrich syndrome, due to receive a stem cell transplant. Sample: PBMCs, taken before TCRalphabeta/CD19-depleted stem cell transplant. The chain carries TRBV6-1 and TRBJ1-1; 8 bases agree with TRBD1. The CDR3 loop reads CATTGTGNTEAFF. The CDR3 DNA reads as TGTGCCACCACCGGGACAGGGAACACTGAAGCTTTCTTT.